Given below is one T cell receptor (beta chain) in context. Antigen specificity is unknown. This record comes from a study of shared clonotypes between healthy human individuals. Study summary: In total, the donors were two women and a few men aged 18 to 49. Study observations and caveats: The study found approximately 5% of naive CD4 clonotypes shared across a few donors. What naive subsets generally showed was a larger estimated richness than memory subsets showed.

Trimming took 7 bases from V and 8 from J, leaving 26 bases between them. The germline gives CDR1 SGHRS, CDR2 YFSETQ. The CDR3 spans 16 residues. TCRdb keeps only in-frame clones here, not all; method: immunoSEQ multiplex PCR. The sample has roughly 700,000 clones; around 74% are singletons. Source material: memory CD4+ T cells sorted from blood. This sample's subset: CD45RA-negative fraction. The receptor was isolated from a woman in her twenties or thirties in good health. This rearrangement joins TRBV5-1 to TRBJ2-3; D could derive from TRBD1 or TRBD2 (5 bases each). The CDR3, as DNA: TGCGCCAGCTCCTCCGGGGCAACACGGGAATGGGGTACGCAGTATTTT. Its protein product is CASSSGATREWGTQYF. The variable domain in full, with the rest retrieved from reference TRBV5-1 and TRBJ2-3, is KAGVTQTPRYLIKTRGQQVTLSCSPISGHRSVSWYQQTPGQGLQFLFEYFSETQRNKGNFPGRFSGRQFSNSRSEMNVSTLELGDSALYLCASSSGATREWGTQYFGPGTRLTVL.